This is a list of T cell receptor beta chains from one sample in a study of cytomegalovirus exposure and HLA in healthy donors. Profiled with immunoSEQ multiplex PCR; TCRdb holds only in-frame clones, not every one. The table has over 70,000 clones, roughly 80% seen once; the top ten hold about 30%. Sequencing used PBMCs. The receptors come from a man aged 45-60 years in good health and CMV-seropositive. Each CDR3 is given with its conserved first and last residue. A D gene is named only where the DNA matches it firmly. Not every row has a clone size; where given, it reads once, few, many or a size class.

j_gene	abundance	v_gene	d_gene	CDR3aa	CDR3nt
TRBJ2-1	.	TRBV23-1	.	CASSQRESSYNEQFF	TGCGCCAGCAGTCAACGGGAAAGCTCCTACAATGAGCAGTTCTTC
TRBJ1-5	.	TRBV29-1	.	CSVEESGSNQPQHF	TGCAGCGTTGAGGAGTCGGGAAGCAATCAGCCCCAGCATTTT
TRBJ2-7	.	TRBV21-1	.	CASSFGRGLRGEQYF	TGTGCCAGCAGTTTCGGCCGAGGACTAAGGGGCGAGCAGTACTTC
TRBJ2-7	.	TRBV7-3	TRBD2	CASSLTEAGLYEQYF	TGTGCCAGCAGCTTAACGGAAGCGGGACTCTACGAGCAGTACTTC
TRBJ2-6	.	TRBV4-1	.	CASSQETPGSGANGLTF	TGCGCCAGCAGCCAAGAAACCCCAGGCTCTGGGGCCAACGGCCTGACTTTC
TRBJ2-7	.	TRBV19	.	CASSTRLTVYEQYF	TGTGCCAGTAGTACCCGACTGACAGTCTACGAGCAGTACTTC
TRBJ2-3	.	TRBV6-1	TRBD2	CAIGLAGVDTQYF	TGTGCCATCGGACTAGCGGGAGTAGATACGCAGTATTTT
TRBJ1-2	.	TRBV5-6	.	CASSLVGVRGYTF	TGTGCCAGCAGCTTGGTAGGGGTCCGCGGCTACACCTTC
TRBJ2-3	.	TRBV4-1	TRBD2	CASSQEPGLAGVTSTDTQYF	TGCGCCAGCAGCCAAGAGCCGGGACTAGCGGGAGTTACTAGCACAGATACGCAGTATTTT
TRBJ2-1	.	TRBV5-4	TRBD2	CASIRPTTSGRGNEQFF	TGTGCCAGCATCCGTCCCACGACTAGCGGGAGAGGGAATGAGCAGTTCTTC
TRBJ2-7	.	TRBV30	.	CAWSGTKGTYEQYF	TGTGCCTGGAGTGGGACCAAGGGGACCTACGAGCAGTACTTC
TRBJ1-3	.	TRBV6-1	.	CASESLSGNTIYF	TGTGCCAGCGAGAGCTTGAGTGGAAACACCATATATTTT
TRBJ2-2	.	TRBV29-1	.	CSVGLETNTGELFF	TGCAGCGTCGGGTTAGAGACTAACACCGGGGAGCTGTTTTTT
TRBJ1-4	.	TRBV9	.	CASSVIRSPPRLFF	TGTGCCAGCAGCGTAATCCGCTCCCCCCCCCGGCTGTTTTTT
TRBJ1-2	.	TRBV2	.	CASSPGHGVGGYTF	TGTGCCAGCAGTCCGGGACACGGGGTCGGAGGCTACACCTTC
TRBJ1-5	.	TRBV2	.	CASSGGTHSNQPQHF	TGTGCCAGCAGTGGCGGCACTCATAGCAATCAGCCCCAGCATTTT
TRBJ1-1	once	TRBV6-6	.	CASSETSKAFF	TGTGCCAGCAGTGAAACGAGCAAAGCTTTCTTT
TRBJ2-3	once	TRBV11-2	.	CASSVTARSTDTQYF	TGTGCCAGCAGCGTTACTGCTAGGAGTACAGATACGCAGTATTTT
TRBJ1-5	.	TRBV7-9	TRBD1	CSSSLAYSTGQESNQPQHF	TGTTCCAGCAGCTTAGCCTATTCAACTGGACAGGAGAGCAATCAGCCCCAGCATTTT
TRBJ2-3	.	TRBV15	TRBD2	CATSWASGRLDTQYF	TGTGCCACCAGCTGGGCTAGCGGGAGATTGGATACGCAGTATTTT
TRBJ2-3	.	TRBV29-1	.	CSVEDNGGFGTDTQYF	TGCAGCGTTGAAGATAACGGCGGGTTTGGCACAGATACGCAGTATTTT